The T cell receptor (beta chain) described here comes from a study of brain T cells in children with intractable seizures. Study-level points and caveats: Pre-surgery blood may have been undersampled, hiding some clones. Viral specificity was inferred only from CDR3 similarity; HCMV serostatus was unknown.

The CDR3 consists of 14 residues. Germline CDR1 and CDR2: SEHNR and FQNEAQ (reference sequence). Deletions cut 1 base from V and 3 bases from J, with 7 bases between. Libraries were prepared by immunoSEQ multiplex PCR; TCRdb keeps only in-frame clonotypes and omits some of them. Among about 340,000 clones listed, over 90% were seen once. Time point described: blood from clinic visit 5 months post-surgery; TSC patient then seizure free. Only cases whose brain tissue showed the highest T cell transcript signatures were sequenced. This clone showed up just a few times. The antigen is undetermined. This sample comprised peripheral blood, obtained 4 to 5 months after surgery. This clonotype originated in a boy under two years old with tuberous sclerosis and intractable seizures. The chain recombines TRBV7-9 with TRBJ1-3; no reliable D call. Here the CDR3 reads CASSLVAVGNTIYF. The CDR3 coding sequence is TGTGCCAGCAGCTTAGTCGCGGTTGGAAACACCATATATTTT.